This T cell receptor beta chain derives from a study of T cell changes during pregnancy in multiple sclerosis. Sequenced by immunoSEQ multiplex PCR; TCRdb stores in-frame clones only, minus some. The sample has 35,000 to 45,000 clones, roughly 90% seen once. V gave up 5 bases and J gave up 3 bases; unmatched junction bases: 5. The germline gives CDR1 SNHLY, CDR2 FYNNEI. The CDR3 spans 15 residues. The sequence was obtained from a female donor with multiple sclerosis, enrolled in a pregnancy study. The sequences come from CD8+ T cells from peripheral blood mononuclear cells, collected before pregnancy. The genes are TRBV2 and TRBJ2-3; 10 bases line up with TRBD2. In DNA, the CDR3 is TGTGCCAGCAGTCATAGCGGGAGGTGGACAGATACGCAGTATTTT. This sequence encodes CASSHSGRWTDTQYF. Full variable domain (remainder filled in from reference TRBV2 and TRBJ2-3): EPEVTQTPSHQVTQMGQEVILRCVPISNHLYFYWYRQILGQKVEFLVSFYNNEISEKSEIFDDQFSVERPDGSNFTLKIRSTKLEDSAMYFCASSHSGRWTDTQYFGPGTRLTVL.